These 20 T cell receptor beta chains originate from one sample sequenced in a study of T cells in localized non-small cell lung cancer. Only in-frame clones appear in the TCRdb table, and some are missing; sequencing was by immunoSEQ multiplex PCR. This sample has roughly 18,000 clones, with about four fifths found just once. Sample: peripheral blood, taken before any cancer treatment. These receptors were taken from an older female donor with stage I lung adenocarcinoma.

The V call is TRBV6-5, the J call TRBJ1-2, with TRBD1 as a possible D gene (5 bases). This CDR3 is 15 amino acids long. Germline loops: CDR1 MNHEY, CDR2 SVGAGI. Trimming took off 0 bases at V and 5 bases at J, with 13 bases between the two ends. The CDR3, as DNA: TGTGCCAGCAGTTACTCAGACGCAGGGCAGTATGGCTACACCTTC. Residues: CASSYSDAGQYGYTF.

This clone was seen a single time. The V gene is TRBV5-1, the J gene TRBJ1-1; D uncertain. CDR3 length: 13 residues. Germline V lookup: CDR1 SGHRS, CDR2 YFSETQ. Between the trimmed V and J ends, which lost 0 bases and 10 bases, there was a span of 13 bases. The CDR3 DNA reads TGCGCCAGCAGCTTGGCCGGGGTTCCTCGAGCTTTCTTT. This translates into CASSLAGVPRAFF.

The chain carries TRBV19 and TRBJ1-5, with D possibly being TRBD1 (6 bases). This CDR3 has 15 amino acids. V lost 7 bases and J 6 bases, leaving 19 bases between the germline ends. Germline V gene lookup returns CDR1 LNHDA and CDR2 SQIVND (reference sequence). CDR3 sequence reads: CASTQIGGFRQPQHF. DNA for the CDR3: TGTGCCAGTACCCAGATAGGGGGTTTCCGTCAGCCCCAGCATTTT.

This clone was recorded once. J is TRBJ2-1 and V is TRBV4-1, with D unclear. Germline V gene lookup returns CDR1 MGHRA and CDR2 YSYEKL. The length of the CDR3 is 17 residues. The V end was cut by 1 base, the J end by 6 bases, with 19 bases between. The chain's CDR3 is CASSQGPADPPSNEQFF. Here the CDR3 DNA reads TGCGCCAGCAGCCAAGGTCCCGCCGACCCCCCGTCCAATGAGCAGTTCTTC.

The V and J genes are TRBV7-9 and TRBJ2-2; 7 bases are shared with TRBD1. The CDR3 sequence is 16 residues long. The germline V gene encodes CDR1 SEHNR and CDR2 FQNEAQ (reference sequence). J lost 1 base, V lost 0 bases, and 2 bases had no gene match. This CDR3 reads CASSLARTGNTGELFF. Here the CDR3 DNA reads TGTGCCAGCAGCTTAGCGCGGACAGGGAACACCGGGGAGCTGTTTTTT. Variable domain in full (rest from reference TRBV7-9 and TRBJ2-2): DTGVSQNPRHKITKRGQNVTFRCDPISEHNRLYWYRQTLGQGPEFLTYFQNEAQLEKSRLLSDRFSAERPKGSFSTLEIQRTEQGDSAMYLCASSLARTGNTGELFFGEGSRLTVL.

The rearrangement joins TRBV7-9 to TRBJ1-2; D not certain. V dropped 5 bases and J dropped 4 bases, with 14 bases sitting between them. The CDR3 sequence is 14 residues long. The germline CDR1 and CDR2 sequences are SEHNR and FQNEAQ (reference sequence). Here the CDR3 reads CASSQEPHIYGYTF. The DNA of the CDR3 is TGTGCCAGCAGCCAAGAACCACACATCTATGGCTACACCTTC.

This clone was seen a few times. The chain uses TRBV10-3 and TRBJ1-2; D is perhaps TRBD1 (5 bases). The CDR3 consists of 15 residues. Germline assignment: CDR1 ENHRY and CDR2 SYGVKD. The V and J ends lost 3 bases and 1 base respectively, with 12 bases between them. In DNA, the CDR3 is TGTGCCATCAGTGATAGCACCAGGGTTAACTATGGCTACACCTTC. Protein: CAISDSTRVNYGYTF.

This chain links TRBV30 with TRBJ2-5; D unclear. The V end lost 0 bases, the J end lost 0 bases, and 14 bases lay between the germline ends. The CDR3 is 16 amino acids. From germline, CDR1 is GTSNPN and CDR2 SVGIG (reference sequence). CDR3 sequence (DNA): TGTGCCTGGAGTGTACCCGACACATGGTACCAAGAGACCCAGTACTTC. Translated: CAWSVPDTWYQETQYF.

This chain joins TRBV11-1 and TRBJ2-7; 7 positions agree with TRBD1. Trimming removed 1 base from V and 7 bases from J; junction bases left unmatched: 16. The length of the CDR3 is 17 residues. CDR1 and CDR2 (germline): SGHAT, FQDESV (reference sequence). Here the CDR3 DNA reads TGTGCCAGCAGCTTAGGGGTGTGGGGACAGTCCCTAAGGGAGCAGTACTTC. Translated: CASSLGVWGQSLREQYF. Filled out from reference TRBV11-1 and TRBJ2-7, the complete variable domain reads EAEVAQSPRYKITEKSQAVAFWCDPISGHATLYWYRQILGQGPELLVQFQDESVVDDSQLPKDRFSAERLKGVDSTLKIQPAELGDSAMYLCASSLGVWGQSLREQYFGPGTRLTVT.

This clone occurred once. The gene calls are TRBV7-9 and TRBJ2-1, with 7 nucleotides matching TRBD1. V trimming: 5 bases; J trimming: 7 bases; junction bases outside the gene matches: 11. In germline, CDR1 is SEHNR, CDR2 FQNEAQ (reference sequence). The length of the CDR3 is 15 residues. DNA for the CDR3: TGTGCCAGCAGCGTAAGACAGGGTCACGAAAATGAGCAGTTCTTC. Translating it yields CASSVRQGHENEQFF.

In DNA, the CDR3 is TGTGCCAGCAGTGTTAATAGCAATCAGCCCCAGCATTTT. Translated: CASSVNSNQPQHF. The chain links TRBV6-4 to TRBJ1-5; D ambiguous. Germline CDR1 MRHNA, CDR2 SNTAGT. This CDR3 comprises 13 residues. V was trimmed by 4 bases and J by 0 bases, leaving 4 bases between them.

The CDR3 sequence: CASSLGRGRETQYF. The CDR3, as DNA: TGCGCCAGCAGCTTGGGCAGGGGAAGAGAGACCCAGTACTTC. V and J are TRBV5-1 and TRBJ2-5; a possible D gene is TRBD1 (6 bases). V was pared by 0 bases and J by 4 bases, with 10 bases between. CDR1 and CDR2 from the germline V gene are SGHRS and YFSETQ. The CDR3 length is 14 residues.

The rearrangement uses TRBV14 and TRBJ1-1, with TRBD1 identical over 7 bases. Per the germline V gene, CDR1 is SGHDN and CDR2 is FVKESK. V lost 3 bases, J lost 0 bases, and 4 bases stayed unmatched. There are 15 residues in the CDR3. CDR3 sequence: CASSHIGTVNTEAFF. CDR3 nucleotide sequence: TGTGCCAGCAGCCATATAGGGACAGTGAACACTGAAGCTTTCTTT. The variable domain in full, completed from reference TRBV14 and TRBJ1-1, reads EAGVTQFPSHSVIEKGQTVTLRCDPISGHDNLYWYRRVMGKEIKFLLHFVKESKQDESGMPNNRFLAERTGGTYSTLKVQPAELEDSGVYFCASSHIGTVNTEAFFGQGTRLTVV.

The chain joins TRBV5-1 to TRBJ2-7, with D hard to call. Germline CDR1 and CDR2: SGHRS and YFSETQ. CDR3 length: 14 amino acids. V was clipped by 3 bases and J by 7 bases, with 17 bases between them. Here the CDR3 reads CASSYDPQLGEQYF. The CDR3 DNA is TGCGCCAGCAGCTATGACCCTCAACTGGGGGAGCAGTACTTC. The full variable domain, completed using reference TRBV5-1 and TRBJ2-7, is KAGVTQTPRYLIKTRGQQVTLSCSPISGHRSVSWYQQTPGQGLQFLFEYFSETQRNKGNFPGRFSGRQFSNSRSEMNVSTLELGDSALYLCASSYDPQLGEQYFGPGTRLTVT.

This chain joins TRBV2 and TRBJ2-3; D is ambiguous. CDR3 size: 11 residues. V was trimmed by 6 bases and J by 5 bases, leaving 6 bases between them. CDR1 SNHLY and CDR2 FYNNEI come from the germline V gene. The CDR3 protein is CASSLEDTQYF. CDR3 DNA: TGTGCCAGCAGCTTAGAAGATACGCAGTATTTT.

The chain uses TRBV10-3 and TRBJ2-3; TRBD1 agrees at 8 bases. Trimming at V came to 2 bases and at J to 0 bases, leaving 1 base not matched to a gene. The length of the CDR3 is 15 residues. Germline V lookup: CDR1 ENHRY, CDR2 SYGVKD. The CDR3 reads CAISEQGASTDTQYF. The CDR3 DNA is TGTGCCATCAGTGAGCAGGGGGCGAGCACAGATACGCAGTATTTT.

A few counts support this clone. V usage is TRBV5-4 and J usage is TRBJ1-5; D call uncertain. V lost 0 bases and J lost 3, with 10 bases in between. The CDR3 spans 15 residues. In germline, CDR1 is SGHNT, CDR2 YYREEE (reference sequence). CDR3: CASSLGGSINQPQHF. Written as DNA, the CDR3 is TGTGCCAGCAGCTTGGGAGGCAGCATCAATCAGCCCCAGCATTTT.

The gene calls are TRBV6-1 and TRBJ2-1; TRBD2 matches 11 bases. The CDR3 loop spans 15 amino acids. Germline V lookup: CDR1 MNHNS, CDR2 SASEGT. J lost 4 bases, V lost 6 bases, and 5 bases had no gene match. Here the CDR3 DNA reads TGTGCCAGCAGCGTGACTAGCGGGGAATACAATGAGCAGTTCTTC. This translates into CASSVTSGEYNEQFF.

This clone was observed once. The rearrangement joins TRBV2 to TRBJ1-2, with 7 bases lining up with TRBD1. The CDR3 totals 14 residues. Germline CDR1 and CDR2: SNHLY and FYNNEI. J gave up 5 bases and V 5 bases, and 8 bases lay outside the gene matches. DNA for the CDR3: TGTGCCAGCAGTCCACCGGGACAGCGGTATGGCTACACCTTC. This translates into CASSPPGQRYGYTF.

The chain combines TRBV2 with TRBJ1-5; no clear D gene. The CDR3 has 14 residues. Germline loops: CDR1 SNHLY, CDR2 FYNNEI. The V and J ends lost 6 bases and 4 bases respectively, with 13 bases between them. The CDR3 DNA reads TGTGCCAGCAGCACAGTCTCGAGAAATCAGCCCCAGCATTTT. Translation gives CASSTVSRNQPQHF.